These 18 T cell receptor beta chains share one sample of origin, sequenced in a study of T cell changes during pregnancy in multiple sclerosis. The assay was immunoSEQ multiplex PCR, and TCRdb's table has in-frame clones only and misses some. This table holds about 20,000 clones, about 88% found once. The material was CD8+ T cells from peripheral blood mononuclear cells, obtained in the third trimester of pregnancy. The receptors here all came from a female donor in good health, enrolled as a control in a pregnancy study.

This clone was seen more than once but under ten times. V and J are TRBV7-6 and TRBJ1-1, with 7 nucleotides matching TRBD1. Germline CDR1 reads SGHVS; CDR2 reads FNYEAQ. The J segment lost 0 bases and the V segment lost 6 bases, leaving 4 bases of the junction unmatched. CDR3 length: 14 residues. Here the CDR3 reads CASSRDRLNTEAFF. The CDR3 DNA sequence: TGTGCCAGCAGTCGGGACAGATTGAACACTGAAGCTTTCTTT.

The CDR3 coding sequence is TGTGCCAGCAACCGGGACAGGGGAGGGAATGAGCAGTTCTTC. Translation gives CASNRDRGGNEQFF. This chain connects TRBV9 to TRBJ2-1; 10 bases agree with TRBD1. Germline V lookup: CDR1 SGDLS, CDR2 YYNGEE. J gave up 7 bases and V 6 bases, and 7 bases lay outside the gene matches. The CDR3 has 14 amino acids. Full variable domain (remainder filled in from reference TRBV9 and TRBJ2-1): DSGVTQTPKHLITATGQRVTLRCSPRSGDLSVYWYQQSLDQGLQFLIQYYNGEERAKGNILERFSAQQFPDLHSELNLSSLELGDSALYFCASNRDRGGNEQFFGPGTRLTVL.

The rearrangement joins TRBV19 to TRBJ1-2, with D perhaps matching TRBD1 (5 bases). Germline V CDR1 and CDR2: LNHDA, SQIVND (reference sequence). V was shortened by 5 bases and J by 2 bases, with 9 bases between the two germline ends. This CDR3 has 13 amino acids. The CDR3 DNA reads TGTGCCAGTAGTTGGGGCTACAACTATGGCTACACCTTC. It is translated as CASSWGYNYGYTF.

The chain links TRBV28 to TRBJ2-7; possibly TRBD2 for D (6 bases). V lost 8 bases and J lost 4, with 12 bases in between. The germline CDR1 and CDR2 sequences are MDHEN and SYDVKM. This CDR3 has 12 residues. CDR3 sequence reads: CASRDLLYEQYF. The CDR3 nucleotides read TGTGCCAGCCGGGACTTATTATACGAGCAGTACTTC.

This chain links TRBV15 with TRBJ2-7; a possible D gene is TRBD1 (5 bases). The CDR3 loop spans 16 amino acids. The V end was cut by 0 bases, the J end by 3 bases, with 15 bases between. Germline CDR1 and CDR2: LNHNV and YYDKDF (reference sequence). In DNA, the CDR3 is TGTGCCACCAGCAGAGAGGGCAGGGCCGCGAACTACGAGCAGTACTTC. This sequence encodes CATSREGRAANYEQYF.

This chain joins TRBV28 and TRBJ1-5, with TRBD1 matching over 7 bases. The length of the CDR3 is 18 residues. Germline-derived CDR1 and CDR2 are MDHEN and SYDVKM. After removal of 6 bases from V and 0 bases from J, the junction contained 14 bases not matched to a gene. This CDR3 is CASSLGQSLLYSNQPQHF. DNA of the CDR3: TGTGCCAGCAGCCTGGGACAGTCATTACTTTATAGCAATCAGCCCCAGCATTTT.

The gene calls are TRBV9 and TRBJ1-1, with TRBD1 identical over 7 bases. Per germline, CDR1 SGDLS and CDR2 YYNGEE. V shed 4 bases and J 1 base; nucleotides not matched to a gene: 7. There are 15 residues in the CDR3. This CDR3 reads CASSPTGATNTEAFF. The CDR3 DNA reads TGTGCCAGCAGCCCCACAGGGGCAACGAACACTGAAGCTTTCTTT.

The J gene is TRBJ1-5, the V gene TRBV5-6; D not resolved. The V gene's germline CDR1 is SGHDT and CDR2 YYEEEE. The ends were cut back, 6 bases at V and 1 base at J, with 14 bases in the middle. This CDR3 is built from 15 residues. The CDR3 sequence is CASTLSGNSNQPQHF. In DNA, the CDR3 is TGTGCCAGCACCTTATCCGGGAACAGCAATCAGCCCCAGCATTTT.

V gene TRBV4-2 combines with J gene TRBJ2-5; TRBD2 matches 10 bases. Per germline, CDR1 LGHNA and CDR2 YNFKEQ. The V gene end was trimmed by 1 base and the J gene end by 4 bases; junction bases not matched to a gene: 6. The CDR3 is 16 amino acids. In nucleotides, the CDR3 is TGTGCCAGCAGCCAAGGCCTAGCGGGAGTCGCAGAGACCCAGTACTTC. This codes for CASSQGLAGVAETQYF.

This clone has a single count. The chain is built from TRBV5-1 and TRBJ2-5; TRBD1 agrees at 7 bases. V trimming: 0 bases; J trimming: 3 bases; junction bases outside the gene matches: 2. Germline V lookup: CDR1 SGHRS, CDR2 YFSETQ. The CDR3 is 14 amino acids. This CDR3 reads CASSLGQGEETQYF. The CDR3 region has the DNA TGCGCCAGCAGCTTGGGACAGGGTGAAGAGACCCAGTACTTC.

This sequence joins TRBV13 and TRBJ1-1, with D uncertain. Trimming pared 4 bases from V and 1 base from J, leaving 13 bases between. Germline V gene sequence: CDR1 PRHDT, CDR2 FYEKMQ (reference sequence). This CDR3 has 15 residues. DNA of the CDR3: TGTGCCAGCAGCTCCACCGACGAGGAGAACACTGAAGCTTTCTTT. This sequence encodes CASSSTDEENTEAFF. Full variable domain (missing parts from reference TRBV13 and TRBJ1-1): AAGVIQSPRHLIKEKRETATLKCYPIPRHDTVYWYQQGPGQDPQFLISFYEKMQSDKGSIPDRFSAQQFSDYHSELNMSSLELGDSALYFCASSSTDEENTEAFFGQGTRLTVV.

This chain uses TRBV7-9 with TRBJ1-4; D is ambiguous. CDR3 size: 13 residues. Trimming pared 2 bases from V and 6 bases from J, leaving 7 bases between. Germline-derived CDR1 and CDR2 are SEHNR and FQNEAQ (reference sequence). CDR3 DNA: TGTGCCAGCAGCTTATCAACAGATGAAAAACTGTTTTTT. Amino acid sequence: CASSLSTDEKLFF. The variable domain in full, completed from reference TRBV7-9 and TRBJ1-4, reads DTGVSQNPRHKITKRGQNVTFRCDPISEHNRLYWYRQTLGQGPEFLTYFQNEAQLEKSRLLSDRFSAERPKGSFSTLEIQRTEQGDSAMYLCASSLSTDEKLFFGSGTQLSVL.

This rearrangement joins TRBV6-5 to TRBJ2-3; D might be TRBD1 (7 bases). The V end was cut by 2 bases, the J end by 6 bases, with 18 bases between. Germline V gene lookup returns CDR1 MNHEY and CDR2 SVGAGI. The CDR3 spans 16 residues. CDR3 residues: CASSYRQGGRTDTQYF. The DNA of the CDR3 is TGTGCCAGCAGTTACCGACAGGGAGGACGTACCGATACGCAGTATTTT.

This clone is medium-sized in the sample. The rearrangement joins TRBV29-1 to TRBJ2-3; 8 bases match TRBD1. Germline CDR1 and CDR2: SQVTM and ANQGSEA. V was clipped by 6 bases and J by 0 bases; unmatched bases: 11. CDR3 size: 16 residues. The CDR3 loop is CSVRGSTGASTDTQYF. The CDR3 DNA is TGCAGCGTCCGAGGCTCGACAGGGGCCAGCACAGATACGCAGTATTTT.

The CDR3 here is CASSEYGQGDQPQHF. The CDR3 DNA follows: TGTGCCAGCAGTGAATATGGACAGGGGGATCAGCCCCAGCATTTT. The chain employs TRBV6-1 and TRBJ1-5, with TRBD1 identical over 10 bases. The length of the CDR3 is 15 residues. Looked up from germline, CDR1 is MNHNS and CDR2 is SASEGT. V lost 2 bases to trimming and J lost 5 bases; unmatched junction nucleotides: 3.

This rearrangement joins TRBV7-3 to TRBJ1-5; D is unclear. The CDR3 extends over 14 amino acids. V dropped 5 bases and J dropped 4 bases, with 12 bases sitting between them. CDR1 SGHTA and CDR2 FQGTGA come from the germline V gene. CDR3 protein: CASSPVTANQPQHF. CDR3 sequence (DNA): TGTGCCAGCAGCCCAGTCACAGCAAATCAGCCCCAGCATTTT.

This chain connects TRBV7-8 to TRBJ1-4; D unresolved. Trimming took 3 bases from V and 5 from J, leaving 10 bases between them. Per germline, CDR1 SGHVS and CDR2 FQNEAQ. The CDR3 has 14 residues. This CDR3 reads CASSFRGNNEKLFF. CDR3 DNA sequence: TGTGCCAGCAGCTTTCGGGGAAACAATGAAAAACTGTTTTTT.

This chain uses TRBV19 with TRBJ2-1; a weak D match, TRBD1 (6 bases). Germline values: CDR1 LNHDA, CDR2 SQIVND (reference sequence). This CDR3 is built from 16 residues. Trimming removed 10 bases from V and 3 bases from J, with 22 bases in between. The CDR3 nucleotides are TGTGCCACCGCCACAGGGTCCCCTCGATACTACAATGAGCAGTTCTTC. Amino acid sequence: CATATGSPRYYNEQFF.